This TCR beta chain originates from a study of response to subunit inactivated influenza vaccine (dated by TCRdb to about 2018). For the wider study: Deep quantitative profiling of the T cell receptor repertoire was used in the study to follow responses to a trivalent subunit inactivated influenza vaccine.

Broader findings and caveats from the paper: The authors suggested that each seasonal influenza vaccination may recruit only a limited number of new T cells.

Libraries were constructed by RT-PCR. TCRdb names Illumina HiSeq 2500 as the instrument used. Clones were called with MiXCR by TCRdb after fastp trimmed the public reads at Q25, and only in-frame beta chains were retained. Identical CDR3 protein sequences are pooled into one entry, listed with their most common genes and DNA. Across this sample there are 530,000 or so distinct CDR3 sequences, with 14% seen only once. Together, the top ten hold around 10% of the sample. This clonotype was recorded at least ten times. The specificity of this receptor is unknown. No base qualities exist here, and no much larger clone lies one base off it. V and J lose 8 bases and 3 bases, and a span of 13 bases separates them. Inclusive of the bounding cysteine and phenylalanine, the CDR3 is 13 residues long. The only DNA kept is the CDR3, 39 bases in frame from the first base. As encoded in the germline V gene, CDR1 is MNHNS while CDR2 is SASEGT.

The origin of this receptor is a man between 50 and 59 years old who received an inactivated influenza vaccine. Donor details come from another sample of the same person, matched by shared clones. The specimen was PBMCs from blood, collected 12 days after vaccination. The chain is made from TRBV6-1 and TRBJ1-2; no confident D gene assignment can be made. The nucleotide sequence is TGTGCCAGCGCCCCCCGGGATGACTATGGCTACACCTTC. Its translation is CASAPRDDYGYTF.